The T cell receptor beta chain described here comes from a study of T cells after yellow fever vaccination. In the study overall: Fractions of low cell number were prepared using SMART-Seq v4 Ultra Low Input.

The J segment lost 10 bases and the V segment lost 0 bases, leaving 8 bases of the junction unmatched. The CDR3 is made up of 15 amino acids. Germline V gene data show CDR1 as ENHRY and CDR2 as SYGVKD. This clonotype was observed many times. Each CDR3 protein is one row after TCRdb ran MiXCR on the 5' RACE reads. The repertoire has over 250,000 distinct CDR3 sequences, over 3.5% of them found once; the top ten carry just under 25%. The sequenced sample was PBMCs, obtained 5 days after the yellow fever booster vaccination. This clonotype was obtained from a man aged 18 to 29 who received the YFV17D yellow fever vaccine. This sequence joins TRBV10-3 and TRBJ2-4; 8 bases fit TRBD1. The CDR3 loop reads CAISESGTGMRIQYF. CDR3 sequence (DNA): TGTGCCATCAGTGAGTCCGGGACAGGCATGAGGATTCAGTACTTC.